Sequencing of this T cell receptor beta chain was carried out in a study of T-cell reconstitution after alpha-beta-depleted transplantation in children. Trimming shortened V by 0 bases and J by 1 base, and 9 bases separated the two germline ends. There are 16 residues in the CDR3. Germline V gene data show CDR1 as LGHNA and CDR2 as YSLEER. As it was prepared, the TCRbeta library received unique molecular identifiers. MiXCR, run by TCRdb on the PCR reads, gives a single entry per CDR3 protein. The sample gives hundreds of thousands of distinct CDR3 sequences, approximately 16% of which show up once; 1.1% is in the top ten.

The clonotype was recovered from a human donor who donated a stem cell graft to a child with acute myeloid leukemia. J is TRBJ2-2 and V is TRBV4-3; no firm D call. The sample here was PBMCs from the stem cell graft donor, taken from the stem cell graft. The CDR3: CASSQDGARNTGELFF. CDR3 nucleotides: TGCGCCAGCAGCCAAGATGGAGCACGGAACACCGGGGAGCTGTTTTTT.